A selection of T cell receptor beta chains follows, all from one sample in a study of T-cell memory formation after mild COVID-19. One entry per CDR3 protein, called by TCRdb with MiXCR from the 5' RACE reads. The sample shows approximately 210,000 distinct CDR3 sequences, around 25% of them seen only once. Sequencing was done on a sample of PBMCs or a T cell subset sorted from them (not recorded which). All receptors come from an adult woman who had mild COVID-19 (a few samples of this study predate the infection). Cell type and time point are not known. Both conserved end residues are part of each CDR3. Each record gives: clone size, J gene, V gene, D gene, CDR3 DNA, CDR3 protein. D genes are given only for firm matches. Part of the rows lack a size; the others show once, few, many or a class for expanded clones.

>NA|TRBJ1-1|TRBV5-1|NA
TGCGCCAGCAGCTTCCTACAGGGTCGGATGGATGAAGCTTTCTTT
CASSFLQGRMDEAFF
>NA|TRBJ2-7|TRBV7-6|NA
TGTGCCAGCAGCTCCTCATCAAAGCCGGGCGAGCAGTACTTC
CASSSSSKPGEQYF
>NA|TRBJ1-1|TRBV28|NA
TGTGCCAGCAGTAACTCGGGACTCCGGAACACTGAAGCTTTCTTT
CASSNSGLRNTEAFF
>few|TRBJ2-6|TRBV6-2/TRBV6-3|NA
TGTGCCAGCAGTTACGGAGGGAGTGCCTCTGGGGCCAACGTCCTGACTTTC
CASSYGGSASGANVLTF
>few|TRBJ1-5|TRBV4-1|NA
TGCGCCAGCAGCCAAGAGCATAGCAATCAGCCCCAGCATTTT
CASSQEHSNQPQHF
>NA|TRBJ2-7|TRBV5-1|TRBD1
TGCGCCAGCAGCTTGGGGCCAGGGGGCTCCATTCTCTACGAGCAGTACTTC
CASSLGPGGSILYEQYF
>NA|TRBJ1-2|TRBV5-6|NA
TGTGCCAGCAGCCGGGTCAGTTCGGATGGCTACACCTTC
CASSRVSSDGYTF
>few|TRBJ2-3|TRBV5-1|NA
TGCGCCAGTACACCCGGGGGAACGGGAGATACGCAGTATTTT
CASTPGGTGDTQYF
>NA|TRBJ2-1|TRBV5-1|TRBD1
TGCGCCAGCAGTCGGGACAGACCCTCCTACAATGAGCAGTTCTTC
CASSRDRPSYNEQFF
>few|TRBJ2-3|TRBV12-3/TRBV12-4|NA
TGTGCCAGCAGTCCCTGGGCGGGAAGGACGGCAGATACGCAGTATTTT
CASSPWAGRTADTQYF
>NA|TRBJ2-1|TRBV24-1|NA
TGTGCCACCAGTGATGCCTCAGGGATTGAGCAGTTCTTC
CATSDASGIEQFF
>NA|TRBJ2-6|TRBV3-1|NA
TGTGCCAGCAGCCAAGATTGGGGTTCTGGGGCCAACGTCCTGACTTTC
CASSQDWGSGANVLTF
>few|TRBJ2-1|TRBV10-3|TRBD2
TGTGCCATCAGTTCCGGGACTAGCGGGAACAATGAGCAGTTCTTC
CAISSGTSGNNEQFF
>few|TRBJ2-1|TRBV24-1|TRBD1
TGTGCCACCAGTGATCCCGGACAGGGGCTAAATGAGCAGTTCTTC
CATSDPGQGLNEQFF
>NA|TRBJ2-1|TRBV7-9|NA
TGTGCCAGCAGCCCACGAGGGGGTAGTGAGCAGTTCTTC
CASSPRGGSEQFF
>few|TRBJ1-2|TRBV5-5|NA
TGTGCCAGCAGCTCGACATGGAACTCCTATGGCTACACCTTC
CASSSTWNSYGYTF
>few|TRBJ2-1|TRBV7-2|TRBD2
TGTGCCAGCAGCTTACTAGCGGGGCTGAACAGGTACAATGAGCAGTTCTTC
CASSLLAGLNRYNEQFF
>NA|TRBJ2-1|TRBV28|NA
TGTGCCAGCAGTTTACACAGTGAGCAGTTCTTC
CASSLHSEQFF
>NA|TRBJ2-7|TRBV5-1|NA
TGCGCCAGCAGCATAGGGACGGACTACGAGCAGTACTTC
CASSIGTDYEQYF
>NA|TRBJ2-3|TRBV12-3/TRBV12-4|NA
TGTGCCAGCAGTTTCCCCACAGATACGCAGTATTTT
CASSFPTDTQYF
>few|TRBJ2-5|TRBV5-1|TRBD2
TGCGCCAGCACCAGACTTAGCGGGGGAGAGACCCAGTACTTC
CASTRLSGGETQYF
>few|TRBJ1-1|TRBV7-8|NA
TGTGCCAGCAGCTTAGCCACAGGTGCTGGTATGGGCACTGAAGCTTTCTTT
CASSLATGAGMGTEAFF
>NA|TRBJ2-7|TRBV15|TRBD2
TGTGCCACCAGCAGAGAAGCGGGGGAGTCCTACGAGCAGTACTTC
CATSREAGESYEQYF
>NA|TRBJ2-1|TRBV28|TRBD2
TGTGCCAGCAGTTTACTAGCGGGATTTGACAATGAGCAGTTCTTC
CASSLLAGFDNEQFF
>NA|TRBJ1-6|TRBV5-1|NA
TGCGCCAGCAGCCAGGGTCAGGGCGGAGGTAATTCACCCCTCCACTTT
CASSQGQGGGNSPLHF
>few|TRBJ1-6|TRBV7-9|NA
TGTGCCAGCAGCTCATCTGGACTTTTAGGGTCCTCACCCCTCCACTTT
CASSSSGLLGSSPLHF
>few|TRBJ2-1|TRBV5-1|NA
TGCGCCAGCAGCGACGACCGGAATGAGCAGTTCTTC
CASSDDRNEQFF
>NA|TRBJ1-2|TRBV25-1|TRBD1
TGTGCCAGCAGTGATTTTACCGGACAGGGGTCGTATGGCTACACCTTC
CASSDFTGQGSYGYTF
>few|TRBJ1-1|TRBV7-9|NA
TGTGCCAGCTTTCCGCCGGGGGGATCGGCTTTCTTT
CASFPPGGSAFF
>few|TRBJ2-5|TRBV7-9|NA
TGTGCCAGCAGCAGGAGGGCCCGGGAGACCCAGTACTTC
CASSRRARETQYF
>NA|TRBJ2-2|TRBV3-1|NA
TGTGCCAGCAGCCAAGGGGGTCCCGGGGAGCTGTTTTTT
CASSQGGPGELFF
>few|TRBJ2-7|TRBV12-3/TRBV12-4|NA
TGTGCCAGCAGTCGTACAGGGTGGGGTCACGAGCAGTACTTC
CASSRTGWGHEQYF
>few|TRBJ2-2|TRBV7-2|TRBD2
TGTGCCAGCAGCTTAGGCGGGGGGGTAACCGGGGAGCTGTTTTTT
CASSLGGGVTGELFF
>few|TRBJ2-3|TRBV6-5|NA
TGTGCCAGCAGAGGTAGAACTAGCACAGATACGCAGTATTTT
CASRGRTSTDTQYF
>NA|TRBJ2-5|TRBV7-9|NA
TGTGCCAGCAACGGACAGCAAGAGACCCAGTACTTC
CASNGQQETQYF
>few|TRBJ2-5|TRBV4-3|TRBD1
TGCGCCAGCAGCCAAGCCTCTCCAGGGGGCTTGGAGGAGACCCAGTACTTC
CASSQASPGGLEETQYF
>NA|TRBJ2-3|TRBV3-1|NA
TGTGCCAGCAGCTGGTCAGGGAACACAGATACGCAGTATTTT
CASSWSGNTDTQYF
>many|TRBJ2-7|TRBV12-3/TRBV12-4|TRBD1
TGTGCCAGCAGTCCGGGGACAGGGATAATTTCTGCCTACGAGCAGTACTTC
CASSPGTGIISAYEQYF
>NA|TRBJ2-1|TRBV6-2/TRBV6-3|TRBD1
TGTGCCAGCAGGACCGGCAGGGGGCTGTCCTACAATGAGCAGTTCTTC
CASRTGRGLSYNEQFF
>NA|TRBJ2-7|TRBV6-5|NA
TGTGCCAGCAGTACCCCACGGAGCTCCTACGAGCAGTACTTC
CASSTPRSSYEQYF
>NA|TRBJ2-7|TRBV7-9|TRBD1
TGTGCCAGCAGCTTGCAGGGGGACCTTACCTACGAGCAGTACTTC
CASSLQGDLTYEQYF
>few|TRBJ2-1|TRBV12-3/TRBV12-4|NA
TGTGCCAGCAGTTTTGGGCAGGGTCCCCTCTATGAGCAGTTCTTC
CASSFGQGPLYEQFF
>NA|TRBJ1-1|TRBV6-5|NA
TGTGCCAGCAGTTCTCCCGGACGGGCGTACACTGAAGCTTTCTTT
CASSSPGRAYTEAFF
>few|TRBJ1-1|TRBV5-4|NA
TGTGCCAGCAGCTTGGCCGGGGTAAGCTCCACTGAAGCTTTCTTT
CASSLAGVSSTEAFF
>NA|TRBJ2-3|TRBV28|TRBD1
TGTGCCAGCAGTTCTCCCGGGACAGGGCGGTTGGCAGATACGCAGTATTTT
CASSSPGTGRLADTQYF
>NA|TRBJ2-1|TRBV5-5|NA
TGTGCCAGCAGCTTGGAGGGGGTTTCCTACAATGAGCAGTTCTTC
CASSLEGVSYNEQFF
>few|TRBJ1-1|TRBV4-3|NA
TGCGCCAGCAGCCAGGCTACTATGAACACTGAAGCTTTCTTT
CASSQATMNTEAFF
>NA|TRBJ2-1|TRBV20-1|NA
TGCAGTGCTAGAGATCCCCCCCGGCCCTACAATGAGCAGTTCTTC
CSARDPPRPYNEQFF
>few|TRBJ2-7|TRBV5-1|NA
TGCGCCAGCAGCCCCACCGCGGGATCCTACGAGCAGTACTTC
CASSPTAGSYEQYF